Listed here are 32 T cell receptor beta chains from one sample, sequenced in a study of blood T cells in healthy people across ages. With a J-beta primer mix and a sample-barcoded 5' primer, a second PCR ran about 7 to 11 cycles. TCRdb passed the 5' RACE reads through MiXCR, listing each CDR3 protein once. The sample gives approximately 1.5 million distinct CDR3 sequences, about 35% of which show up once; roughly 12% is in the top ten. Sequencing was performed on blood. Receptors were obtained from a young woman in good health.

Here the CDR3 reads CASSLTGQGRDGYTF. As DNA, the CDR3 is TGTGCCAGCAGCTTAACCGGGCAGGGACGAGATGGCTACACCTTC. This rearrangement joins TRBV7-3 to TRBJ1-2; D perhaps matches TRBD1 (5 bases). The V and J ends lost 0 bases and 6 bases respectively, with 14 bases between them. The CDR3 spans 15 residues. CDR1 SGHTA and CDR2 FQGTGA come from the germline V gene.

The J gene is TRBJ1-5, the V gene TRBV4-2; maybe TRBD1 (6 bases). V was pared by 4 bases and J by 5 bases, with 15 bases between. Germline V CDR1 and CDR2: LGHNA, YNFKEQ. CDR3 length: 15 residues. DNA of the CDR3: TGTGCCAGCAGCCTCAGGGGATCGGTGGATCAGCCCCAGCATTTT. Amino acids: CASSLRGSVDQPQHF.

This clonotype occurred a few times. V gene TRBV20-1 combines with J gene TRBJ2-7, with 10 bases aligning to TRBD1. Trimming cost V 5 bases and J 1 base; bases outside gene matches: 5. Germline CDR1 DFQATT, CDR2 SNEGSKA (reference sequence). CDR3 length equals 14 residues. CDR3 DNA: TGCAGTGCTTGGGACAGGGGTTCGTCCTACGAGCAGTACTTC. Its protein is CSAWDRGSSYEQYF.

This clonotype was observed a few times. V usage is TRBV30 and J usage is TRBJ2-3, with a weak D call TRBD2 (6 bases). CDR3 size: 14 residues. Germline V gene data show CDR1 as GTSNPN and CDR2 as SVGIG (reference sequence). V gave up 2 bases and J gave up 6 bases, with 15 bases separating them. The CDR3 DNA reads TGTGCCTGGAGTTCGTCGGGACTGGGGGATACGCAGTATTTT. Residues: CAWSSSGLGDTQYF.

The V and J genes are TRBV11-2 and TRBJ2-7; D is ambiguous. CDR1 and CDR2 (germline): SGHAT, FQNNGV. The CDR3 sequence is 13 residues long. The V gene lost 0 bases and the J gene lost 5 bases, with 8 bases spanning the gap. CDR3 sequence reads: CASSLELGDEQYF. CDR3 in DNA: TGTGCCAGCAGCTTAGAGCTTGGGGACGAGCAGTACTTC. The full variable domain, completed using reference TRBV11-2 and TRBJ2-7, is EAGVAQSPRYKIIEKRQSVAFWCNPISGHATLYWYQQILGQGPKLLIQFQNNGVVDDSQLPKDRFSAERLKGVDSTLKIQPAKLEDSAVYLCASSLELGDEQYFGPGTRLTVT.

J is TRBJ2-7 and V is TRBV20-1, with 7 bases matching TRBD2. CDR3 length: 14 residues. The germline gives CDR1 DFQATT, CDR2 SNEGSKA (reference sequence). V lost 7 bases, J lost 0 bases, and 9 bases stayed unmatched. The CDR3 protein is CSVFSREGSYEQYF. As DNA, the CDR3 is TGCAGTGTTTTTTCAAGGGAGGGCTCCTACGAGCAGTACTTC.

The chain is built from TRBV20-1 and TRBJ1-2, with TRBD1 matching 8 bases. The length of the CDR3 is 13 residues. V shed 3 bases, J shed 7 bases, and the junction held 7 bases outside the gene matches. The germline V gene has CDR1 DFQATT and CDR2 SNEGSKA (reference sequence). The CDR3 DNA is TGCAGTGCTAGCCCGGACAGGGCGGGTGGCTACACCTTC. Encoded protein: CSASPDRAGGYTF.

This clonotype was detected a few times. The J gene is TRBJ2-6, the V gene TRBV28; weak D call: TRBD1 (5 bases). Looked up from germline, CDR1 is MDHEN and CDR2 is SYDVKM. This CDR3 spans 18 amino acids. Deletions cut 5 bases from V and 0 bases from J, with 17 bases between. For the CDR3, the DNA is TGTGCCAGCAGTGAGGTTACCCGACAGCGCTCTGGGGCCAACGTCCTGACTTTC. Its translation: CASSEVTRQRSGANVLTF.

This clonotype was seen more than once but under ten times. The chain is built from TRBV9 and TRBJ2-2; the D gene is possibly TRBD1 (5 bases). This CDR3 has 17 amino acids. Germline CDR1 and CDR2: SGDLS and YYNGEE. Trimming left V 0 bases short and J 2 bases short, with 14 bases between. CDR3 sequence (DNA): TGTGCCAGCAGCGTAGCTGTGCAGGGCTCAAACACCGGGGAGCTGTTTTTT. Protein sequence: CASSVAVQGSNTGELFF.

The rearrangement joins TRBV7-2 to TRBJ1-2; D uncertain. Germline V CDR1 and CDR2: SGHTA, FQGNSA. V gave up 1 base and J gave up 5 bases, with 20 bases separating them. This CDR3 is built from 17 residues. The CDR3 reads CASSLGRRYLTSYGYTF. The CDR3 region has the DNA TGTGCCAGCAGCTTAGGACGGAGGTACCTTACCTCTTATGGCTACACCTTC.

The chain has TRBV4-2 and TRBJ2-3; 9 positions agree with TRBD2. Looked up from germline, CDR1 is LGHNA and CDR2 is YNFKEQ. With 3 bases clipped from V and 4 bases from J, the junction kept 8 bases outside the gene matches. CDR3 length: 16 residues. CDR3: CASSQSGRPSADTQYF. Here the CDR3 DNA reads TGTGCCAGCAGCCAGAGCGGGAGGCCCTCCGCAGATACGCAGTATTTT.

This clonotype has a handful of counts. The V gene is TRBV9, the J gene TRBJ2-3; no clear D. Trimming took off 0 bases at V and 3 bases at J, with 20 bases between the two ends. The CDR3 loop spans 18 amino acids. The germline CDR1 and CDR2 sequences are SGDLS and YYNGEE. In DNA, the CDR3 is TGTGCCAGCAGCGTAGAGCCGTATCCTGGGGTGGGGACAGATACGCAGTATTTT. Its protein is CASSVEPYPGVGTDTQYF. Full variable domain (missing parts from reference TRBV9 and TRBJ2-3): DSGVTQTPKHLITATGQRVTLRCSPRSGDLSVYWYQQSLDQGLQFLIQYYNGEERAKGNILERFSAQQFPDLHSELNLSSLELGDSALYFCASSVEPYPGVGTDTQYFGPGTRLTVL.

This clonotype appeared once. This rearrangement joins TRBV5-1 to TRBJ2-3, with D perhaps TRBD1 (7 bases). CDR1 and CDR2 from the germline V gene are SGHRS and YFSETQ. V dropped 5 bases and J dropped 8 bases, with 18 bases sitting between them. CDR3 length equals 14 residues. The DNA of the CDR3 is TGCGCCAGCAGATCAGGGGGGAGCGCAGGTACGCAGTATTTT. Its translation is CASRSGGSAGTQYF.

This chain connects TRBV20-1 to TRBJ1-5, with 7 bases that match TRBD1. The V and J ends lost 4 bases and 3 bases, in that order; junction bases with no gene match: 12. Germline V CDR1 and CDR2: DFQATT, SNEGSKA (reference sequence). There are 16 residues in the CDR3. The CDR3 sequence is CSAIDREGIDNQPQHF. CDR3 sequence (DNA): TGCAGTGCTATAGACAGGGAAGGGATCGACAATCAGCCCCAGCATTTT.

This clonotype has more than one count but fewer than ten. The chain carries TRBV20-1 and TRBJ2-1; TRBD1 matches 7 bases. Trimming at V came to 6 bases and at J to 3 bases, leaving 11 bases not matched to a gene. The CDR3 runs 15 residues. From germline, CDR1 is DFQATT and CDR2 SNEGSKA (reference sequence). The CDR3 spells CSAGPRDRVYNEQFF. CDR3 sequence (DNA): TGCAGTGCCGGCCCGCGAGACAGGGTCTACAATGAGCAGTTCTTC.

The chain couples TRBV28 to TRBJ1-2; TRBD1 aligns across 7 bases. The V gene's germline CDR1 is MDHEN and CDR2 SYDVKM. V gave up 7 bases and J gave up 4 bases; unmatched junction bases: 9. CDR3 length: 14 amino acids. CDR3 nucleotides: TGTGCCAGCACCTGGACAGGTGCCCCCTATGGCTACACCTTC. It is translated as CASTWTGAPYGYTF.

The CDR3 region has the DNA TGTGCCAGCAGTGAAGGGAGTCTGGGAGAGACCCAGTACTTC. Translated, it gives CASSEGSLGETQYF. The genes are TRBV6-1 and TRBJ2-5; D uncertain. The CDR3 extends over 14 amino acids. V was shortened by 1 base and J by 4 bases, with 10 bases between the two germline ends. Germline-derived CDR1 and CDR2 are MNHNS and SASEGT.

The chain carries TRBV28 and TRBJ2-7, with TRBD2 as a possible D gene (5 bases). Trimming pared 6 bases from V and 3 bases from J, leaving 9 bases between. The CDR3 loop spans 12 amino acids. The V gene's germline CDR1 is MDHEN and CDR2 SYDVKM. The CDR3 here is CASRQTNYEQYF. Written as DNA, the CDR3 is TGTGCCAGCAGACAGACTAACTACGAGCAGTACTTC.

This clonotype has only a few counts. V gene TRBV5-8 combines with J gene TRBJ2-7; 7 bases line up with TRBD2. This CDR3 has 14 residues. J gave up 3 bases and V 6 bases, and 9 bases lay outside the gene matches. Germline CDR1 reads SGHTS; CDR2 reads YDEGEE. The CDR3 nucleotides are TGTGCCAGCACCAGACGGCGGGGGATCTACGAGCAGTACTTC. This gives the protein CASTRRRGIYEQYF.

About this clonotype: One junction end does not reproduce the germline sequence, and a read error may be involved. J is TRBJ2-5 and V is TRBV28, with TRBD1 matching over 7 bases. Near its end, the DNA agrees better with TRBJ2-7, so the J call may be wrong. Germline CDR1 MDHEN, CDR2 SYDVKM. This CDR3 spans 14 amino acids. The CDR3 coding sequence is TGTGTCAGCAGCCCTCGACAGGGTGACTACGAGCAGTACTTC. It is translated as CVSSPRQGDYEQYF.

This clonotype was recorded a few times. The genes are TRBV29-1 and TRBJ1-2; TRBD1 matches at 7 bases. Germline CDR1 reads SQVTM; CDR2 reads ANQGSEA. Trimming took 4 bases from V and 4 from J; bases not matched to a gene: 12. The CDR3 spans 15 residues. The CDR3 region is CSVASDREHVYGYTF. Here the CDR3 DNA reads TGCAGCGTTGCCTCAGACAGGGAGCATGTCTATGGCTACACCTTC. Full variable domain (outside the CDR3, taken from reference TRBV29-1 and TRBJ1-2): SAVISQKPSRDICQRGTSLTIQCQVDSQVTMMFWYRQQPGQSLTLIATANQGSEATYESGFVIDKFPISRPNLTFSTLTVSNMSPEDSSIYLCSVASDREHVYGYTFGSGTRLTVV.

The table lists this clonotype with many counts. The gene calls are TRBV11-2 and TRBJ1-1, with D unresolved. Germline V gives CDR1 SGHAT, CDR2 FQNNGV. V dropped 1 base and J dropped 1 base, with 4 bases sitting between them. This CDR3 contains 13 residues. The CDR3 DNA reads TGTGCCAGCAGCTTAGCGACGAACACTGAAGCTTTCTTT. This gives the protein CASSLATNTEAFF.

The CDR3 DNA reads as TGCGCCAGCAGCCCTATGACAGGACCCGAAAGAGCTTTCTTT. The encoded protein is CASSPMTGPERAFF. This rearrangement joins TRBV4-1 to TRBJ1-1; D might be TRBD1 (6 bases). Deletions cut 4 bases from V and 10 bases from J, with 19 bases between. CDR1 and CDR2 (germline): MGHRA, YSYEKL. The CDR3 runs 14 residues.

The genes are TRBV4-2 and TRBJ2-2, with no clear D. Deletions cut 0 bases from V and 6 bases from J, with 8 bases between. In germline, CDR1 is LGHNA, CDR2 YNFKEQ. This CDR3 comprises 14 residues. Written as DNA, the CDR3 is TGTGCCAGCAGCCAAGACCGTTCCTCCGGGGAGCTGTTTTTT. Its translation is CASSQDRSSGELFF.

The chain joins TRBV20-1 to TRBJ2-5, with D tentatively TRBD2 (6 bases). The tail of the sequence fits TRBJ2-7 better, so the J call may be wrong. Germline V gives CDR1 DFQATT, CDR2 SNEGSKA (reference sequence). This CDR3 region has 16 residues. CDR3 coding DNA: TGCAGTGCCCATCAACCTTCCAGGGACTTTCTCTACGAGCAGTACTTC. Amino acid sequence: CSAHQPSRDFLYEQYF.

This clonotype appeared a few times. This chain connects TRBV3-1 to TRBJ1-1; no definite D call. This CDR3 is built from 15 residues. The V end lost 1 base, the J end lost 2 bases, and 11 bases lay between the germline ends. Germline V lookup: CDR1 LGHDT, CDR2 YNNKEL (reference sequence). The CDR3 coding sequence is TGTGCCAGCAGCCAAGGATGGAGGTCTAACACTGAAGCTTTCTTT. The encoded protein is CASSQGWRSNTEAFF.

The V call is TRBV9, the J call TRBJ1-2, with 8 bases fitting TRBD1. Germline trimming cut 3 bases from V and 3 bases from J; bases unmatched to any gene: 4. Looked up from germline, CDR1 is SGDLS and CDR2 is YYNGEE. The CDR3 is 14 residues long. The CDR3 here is CASSAGGADYGYTF. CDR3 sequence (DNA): TGTGCCAGCAGCGCAGGGGGCGCCGACTATGGCTACACCTTC.

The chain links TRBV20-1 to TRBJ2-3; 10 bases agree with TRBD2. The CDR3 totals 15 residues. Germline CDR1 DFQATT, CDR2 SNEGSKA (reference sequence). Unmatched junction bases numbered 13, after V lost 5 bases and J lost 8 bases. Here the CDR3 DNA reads TGCAGTGCTCCATGGGGAGCGGGAGGGCCGAGTACGCAGTATTTT. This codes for CSAPWGAGGPSTQYF.

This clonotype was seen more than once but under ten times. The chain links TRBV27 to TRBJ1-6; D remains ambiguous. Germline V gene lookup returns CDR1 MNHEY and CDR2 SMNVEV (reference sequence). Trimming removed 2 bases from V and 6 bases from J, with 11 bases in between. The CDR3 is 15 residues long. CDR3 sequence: CASSLASHLNSPLHF. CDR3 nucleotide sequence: TGTGCCAGCAGTTTAGCGTCGCATCTTAATTCACCCCTCCACTTT.

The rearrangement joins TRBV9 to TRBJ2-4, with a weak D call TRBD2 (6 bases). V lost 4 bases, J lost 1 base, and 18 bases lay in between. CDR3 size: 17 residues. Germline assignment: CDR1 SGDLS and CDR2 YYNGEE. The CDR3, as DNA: TGTGCCAGCAGCCCCAGTGGAGGCCGGGGGGCCAAAAACATTCAGTACTTC. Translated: CASSPSGGRGAKNIQYF. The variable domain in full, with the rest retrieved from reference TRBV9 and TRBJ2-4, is DSGVTQTPKHLITATGQRVTLRCSPRSGDLSVYWYQQSLDQGLQFLIQYYNGEERAKGNILERFSAQQFPDLHSELNLSSLELGDSALYFCASSPSGGRGAKNIQYFGAGTRLSVL.

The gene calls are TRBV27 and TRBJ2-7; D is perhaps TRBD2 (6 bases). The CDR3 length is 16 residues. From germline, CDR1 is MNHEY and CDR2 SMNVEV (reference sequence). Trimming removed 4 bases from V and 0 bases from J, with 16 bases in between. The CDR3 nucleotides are TGTGCCAGCAGTTCCTTTACGGCTAGCGTCTCCTACGAGCAGTACTTC. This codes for CASSSFTASVSYEQYF.

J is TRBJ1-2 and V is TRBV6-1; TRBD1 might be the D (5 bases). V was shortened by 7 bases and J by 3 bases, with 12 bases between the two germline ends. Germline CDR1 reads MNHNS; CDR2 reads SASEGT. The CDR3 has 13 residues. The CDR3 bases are TGTGCCAGCATCACCGGGACCTACTATGGCTACACCTTC. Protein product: CASITGTYYGYTF.